Listed below are T cell receptor beta chains from one sample, sequenced in a study of identical twins. TCRdb re-derived calls from the 5' RACE reads in MiXCR, one entry per CDR3 protein. The sample lists 690,000 or so distinct CDR3 sequences, around 8.6% occurring once. These same records also appear under a second study, on yellow fever vaccine responses in identical twins.

The sample comprised PBMCs. These receptors all stem from a woman younger than 30 in good health. The CDR3 runs from the conserved cysteine through the conserved F or W. D genes are given only for firm matches. Rows may omit the clone size; those that give it use once, few, many or a size class.

clone_size d_call j_call v_call cdr3_nt cdr3_aa
. TRBD2 TRBJ2-1 TRBV10-3 TGTGCCATCAGTGAAGAGGGAGGGCCAAATGAGCAGTTCTTC CAISEEGGPNEQFF
. . TRBJ2-1 TRBV20-1 TGCAGTGCTAGTTTACTAAGAATGAATGAGCAGTTCTTC CSASLLRMNEQFF
many . TRBJ2-7 TRBV9 TGTGCCAGCAGCCTGGGGACACAGAGCTCCTACGAGCAGTACTTC CASSLGTQSSYEQYF
. TRBD2 TRBJ2-7 TRBV5-1 TGCGCCAGCAGCGTAACGGGACTAGTTGTCGACGAGCAGTACTTC CASSVTGLVVDEQYF
. . TRBJ2-6 TRBV7-4 TGTGCCAGCAGTCAACGGTGGGGGGGGGCCAACGTCCTGACTTTC CASSQRWGGANVLTF
. TRBD1 TRBJ1-6 TRBV9 TGTGCCAGCAGCGTAACCGACAGGGGTGGATCACCCCTCCACTTT CASSVTDRGGSPLHF
few . TRBJ2-1 TRBV7-8 TGTGCCAGCAGCTTAGCGGACAGTTTAAGGGACAATGAGCAGTTCTTC CASSLADSLRDNEQFF
few TRBD2 TRBJ2-2 TRBV29-1 TGCAGCATGAGCGGGGGGAACACCGGGGAGCTGTTTTTT CSMSGGNTGELFF
. . TRBJ2-2 TRBV6-8 TGTGCCAGCAGCCACGCCGTTGGGACCGGGGAGCTGTTTTTT CASSHAVGTGELFF
. . TRBJ2-3 TRBV5-1 TGCGCCAGCAGCCCCATGACGGGTCGAGGCACAGATACGCAGTATTTT CASSPMTGRGTDTQYF
. . TRBJ2-2 TRBV7-3 TGTGCCAGCAGCCCCTTGATGGACACCGGGGAGCTGTTTTTT CASSPLMDTGELFF
few . TRBJ2-7 TRBV6-1 TGTGCCAGCCAAACCGGACAGTGGAGAGAGCAGTACTTC CASQTGQWREQYF
few . TRBJ2-7 TRBV11-2 TGTGCCAGCAGCTCGGACAGTAAAGCCTCCTACGAGCAGTACTTC CASSSDSKASYEQYF
. TRBD1 TRBJ2-3 TRBV24-1 TGTGCCACCAGCGCACGGGACAGGGTAGCAGATACGCAGTATTTT CATSARDRVADTQYF
few TRBD2 TRBJ2-7 TRBV5-8 TGTGCCAGCAGCCCGACTAGCGGGAGACCACACTACGAGCAGTACTTC CASSPTSGRPHYEQYF
. TRBD2 TRBJ2-4 TRBV9 TGTGCCAGCAGCGTACCACTAGCGGGAGGAATCCAGTACTTC CASSVPLAGGIQYF
. . TRBJ2-4 TRBV9 TGTGCCAGCAGCGTAGACCCGGACTCCAAAAACATTCAGTACTTC CASSVDPDSKNIQYF
few . TRBJ2-5 TRBV24-1 TGTGCCACCAGTGATTCAGACTTACAAGAGACCCAGTACTTC CATSDSDLQETQYF
few TRBD2 TRBJ2-3 TRBV12-3/TRBV12-4 TGTGCCAGCAGCCCGGGACTACAGACAGATACGCAGTATTTT CASSPGLQTDTQYF
. . TRBJ2-5 TRBV20-1 TGCAGTGCTACCCCGCCCTGGTCCCCGTGGGAGACCCAGTACTTC CSATPPWSPWETQYF
. . TRBJ2-5 TRBV5-1 TGCGCCAGCAGCCTGGATCCAAACAGGCTAGAGACCCAGTACTTC CASSLDPNRLETQYF
many TRBD2 TRBJ2-1 TRBV29-1 TGCAGCGTTGAATGGCTAGCGGGAGGTTCCTCCTACAATGAGCAGTTCTTC CSVEWLAGGSSYNEQFF
many . TRBJ1-1 TRBV5-1 TGCGCCAGCAGACCCGGCGGGGCTCTTTCGAACACTGAAGCTTTCTTT CASRPGGALSNTEAFF
many TRBD1 TRBJ1-6 TRBV5-1 TGCGCCAGCAGCTGCCCGGGACAGAATTCACCCCTCCACTTT CASSCPGQNSPLHF
few . TRBJ2-7 TRBV6-1 TGTGCCAGCAGAGAAGGGGGAAAGGCCTCCGAGCAGTACTTC CASREGGKASEQYF
few . TRBJ2-6 TRBV3-1 TGTGCCAGCAGCCAAGGAACAGTGTCCTCTGGGGCCAACGTCCTGACTTTC CASSQGTVSSGANVLTF
few TRBD1 TRBJ2-4 TRBV20-1 TGCAGTGCAACCCCCATCCAAGACAGGGGCGCTCGACCTCCGTACTTC CSATPIQDRGARPPYF
. TRBD2 TRBJ2-7 TRBV7-9 TGTGCCAGCAACCCCGATAGCGGGGTATTGGGGGAGCAGTACTTC CASNPDSGVLGEQYF
. TRBD1 TRBJ2-7 TRBV28 TGTGCCAGCAGTTTTATGGGGACAGGGCCTCAGGGACACTCCTACGAGCAGTACTTC CASSFMGTGPQGHSYEQYF
. . TRBJ2-5 TRBV6-2/TRBV6-3 TGTGCCAGCAGCAACTCCTGGGGGGGCTCGAAAGAGACCCAGTACTTC CASSNSWGGSKETQYF
. . TRBJ2-3 TRBV12-3/TRBV12-4 TGTGCCAGCAGTTTACGGGGTTCGGCGGGCACAGATACGCAGTATTTT CASSLRGSAGTDTQYF
. TRBD1 TRBJ1-1 TRBV6-5 TGTGCCAGCAGTTCGCCCACAGGGGCGATCACTGAAGCTTTCTTT CASSSPTGAITEAFF
. . TRBJ2-7 TRBV19 TGTGCCAGTAGGGAAGCGGAGGGTGGCTCCTACGAGCAGTACTTC CASREAEGGSYEQYF
many . TRBJ2-7 TRBV7-9 TGTGCCAGCAGTTCAATATCCTACGAGCAGTACTTC CASSSISYEQYF
many . TRBJ1-1 TRBV12-3/TRBV12-4 TGTGCCAGCAGGCAGACAGGGAACACTGAAGCTTTCTTT CASRQTGNTEAFF
few . TRBJ2-1 TRBV7-9 TGTGCCAGCAGCTCGCCCCCCGCTACTCTCTACAATGAGCAGTTCTTC CASSSPPATLYNEQFF
. . TRBJ2-1 TRBV2 TGTGCCAGCATTGGGGATGAAAGCCGGCACAATGAGCAGTTCTTC CASIGDESRHNEQFF
many . TRBJ1-1 TRBV7-9 TGTGCCAGCAGCTTAGTAGGGGACCTTGAAGCTTTCTTT CASSLVGDLEAFF
. . TRBJ2-7 TRBV15 TGTGCCACCAGCAGAGCCCACCAGGCGGGGGCTCGGGAGCAGTACTTC CATSRAHQAGAREQYF
. . TRBJ2-1 TRBV4-3 TGCGCCAGCAGCCAAGCCTGGGACCGTGGATACAATGAGCAGTTCTTC CASSQAWDRGYNEQFF
few TRBD2 TRBJ2-7 TRBV24-1 TGTGCCACCAGTGACCCAAGGACTAGCGGGTACGAGCAGTACTTC CATSDPRTSGYEQYF
many . TRBJ2-5 TRBV29-1 TGCAGCGTAGACGCGCCATACGACATACAAGAGACCCAGTACTTC CSVDAPYDIQETQYF
. TRBD2 TRBJ2-5 TRBV18 TGTGCCAGCTCAGAAGATCTCGGGGGGGAGACCCAGTACTTC CASSEDLGGETQYF
few . TRBJ2-1 TRBV29-1 TGCAGCGTTGTACTTTTTGATGGAGAGCAGTTCTTC CSVVLFDGEQFF
few TRBD2 TRBJ2-7 TRBV20-1 TGCAGTGCTAACCCGGGAGGCTACGAGCAGTACTTC CSANPGGYEQYF
few TRBD2 TRBJ2-3 TRBV15 TGTGCCACCAGCAGGGGGACTAGCGGGGTCACAGATACGCAGTATTTT CATSRGTSGVTDTQYF
few . TRBJ1-2 TRBV7-2 TGTGCCAGCAGCCCCACCATCAGACTCTATGGCTACACCTTC CASSPTIRLYGYTF
. . TRBJ2-3 TRBV28 TGTGCCAGCCGGGACATAGGGGATACGCAGTATTTT CASRDIGDTQYF
. . TRBJ1-3 TRBV12-3/TRBV12-4 TGTGCCAGCAGTACAACACAGGGAAACACCATATATTTT CASSTTQGNTIYF
. . TRBJ2-1 TRBV4-3 TGCGCCAGCAGCCAAGATTCCGTCTCCTACAATGAGCAGTTCTTC CASSQDSVSYNEQFF
many . TRBJ2-7 TRBV29-1 TGCAGCGTTGGCCAGGGTGTGGGAGAGCAGTACTTC CSVGQGVGEQYF
. TRBD1 TRBJ1-1 TRBV7-2 TGTGCCAGCAGCCCGGGGACAGGGTTTACTGAAGCTTTCTTT CASSPGTGFTEAFF
. TRBD1 TRBJ1-5 TRBV2 TGTGCCAGCGAATCAGGGGGTTTACTCAATCAGCCCCAGCATTTT CASESGGLLNQPQHF
. TRBD1 TRBJ2-1 TRBV5-1 TGCGCCACCATGACAGGGTCCTACAATGAGCAGTTCTTC CATMTGSYNEQFF
. TRBD2 TRBJ2-1 TRBV10-3 TGTGCCATCAGTGATCCCGGGACTAGCTCCTACAATGAGCAGTTCTTC CAISDPGTSSYNEQFF